The clone carrying this TCR beta chain is medium-sized in the sample. Its antigen is undetermined. The sample is drawn from a study of T cell repertoires in aging, cancer and after chemotherapy. Study-level points and caveats: Compared with age-matched healthy donors, untreated hematological or solid cancer patients showed higher blood TCR clonality. In cancer patients, declining TCR diversity with age involved lost richness and lost evenness. No conclusions about immunological memory after chemotherapy can be drawn from the repertoire data.

Germline trimming cut 0 bases from V and 6 bases from J; bases unmatched to any gene: 9. CDR1 is SGHNT and CDR2 is YYREEE in the germline V gene (reference sequence). The CDR3 extends over 16 amino acids. Peripheral blood genomic DNA, not sorted cells or RNA, was the template. Rearranged V-D-J TRB sequences were amplified with a mixed TRB-A/B primer pool. TCRdb re-called the multiplex PCR reads with MiXCR, one entry per CDR3 protein. This sample has about 11,000 distinct CDR3 sequences, with around 25% found just once. The sequencing input was blood. The TCR originated in a human donor in good health. This rearrangement joins TRBV5-4 to TRBJ2-7; the match to TRBD2 covers 10 bases. DNA of the CDR3: TGTGCCAGCAGCTTGGGTCTAGCGGGAGCCCAGGGCGAGCAGTACTTC. It is translated as CASSLGLAGAQGEQYF. The full variable domain, with the rest looked up from reference TRBV5-4 and TRBJ2-7, is ETGVTQSPTHLIKTRGQQVTLRCSSQSGHNTVSWYQQALGQGPQFIFQYYREEENGRGNFPPRFSGLQFPNYSSELNVNALELDDSALYLCASSLGLAGAQGEQYFGPGTRLTVT.